This is a list of T cell receptor beta chains from one sample in a study of control samples from healthy donors and cancer patients. Sequencing used immunoSEQ multiplex PCR; TCRdb keeps in-frame clones, though not all of them. The sample yields tens of thousands of clones, around 91% seen once. The sample comprised blood. The receptors come from a man aged 45 to 65 in good health. Each CDR3 is given with its conserved first and last residue. A D gene is named only where the DNA matches it firmly.

CDR3nt: TGCGCCAGCAGCCAAGATCGGGCCACGGGGAATGAAAAACTGTTTTTT; CDR3aa: CASSQDRATGNEKLFF; d_gene: -; j_gene: TRBJ1-4; v_gene: TRBV4-1
CDR3nt: TGTGCCAGCTCACCAACGGTAGCCGATACGCAGTATTTT; CDR3aa: CASSPTVADTQYF; d_gene: -; j_gene: TRBJ2-3; v_gene: TRBV18
CDR3nt: TGTGCCAGTAGTGAGGTGGGCCCCCAAGAGACCCAGTACTTC; CDR3aa: CASSEVGPQETQYF; d_gene: -; j_gene: TRBJ2-5; v_gene: TRBV19
CDR3nt: TGTGCCAGCAGTTTGGCGTCCTTCTATGGCTACACCTTC; CDR3aa: CASSLASFYGYTF; d_gene: -; j_gene: TRBJ1-2; v_gene: TRBV12-3/TRBV12-4
CDR3nt: TGTGCCAGCTCACCACCCGAGGGGACCCAGTACTTC; CDR3aa: CASSPPEGTQYF; d_gene: -; j_gene: TRBJ2-5; v_gene: TRBV18
CDR3nt: TGTGCCAGCAGCGTAGGACAGAGGAACACTGAAGCTTTCTTT; CDR3aa: CASSVGQRNTEAFF; d_gene: -; j_gene: TRBJ1-1; v_gene: TRBV9
CDR3nt: TGTGCCAGCAGCTTGGCAGACGCAGGAAACACCATATATTTT; CDR3aa: CASSLADAGNTIYF; d_gene: -; j_gene: TRBJ1-3; v_gene: TRBV7-2
CDR3nt: TGTGCCAGCTCACCAAGGCCCAGGGAGACCCAGTACTTC; CDR3aa: CASSPRPRETQYF; d_gene: -; j_gene: TRBJ2-5; v_gene: TRBV18
CDR3nt: TGTGCCAGCTCACCATCCAATCCCCAAACTTATGGCTACACCTTC; CDR3aa: CASSPSNPQTYGYTF; d_gene: -; j_gene: TRBJ1-2; v_gene: TRBV18
CDR3nt: TGTGCCAGCAGCCTTACTCTCGACACAGATACGCAGTATTTT; CDR3aa: CASSLTLDTDTQYF; d_gene: -; j_gene: TRBJ2-3; v_gene: TRBV7-9
CDR3nt: TGTGCCAGCAGCCCAGGAGCGGGACTAGATACGCAGTATTTT; CDR3aa: CASSPGAGLDTQYF; d_gene: TRBD2; j_gene: TRBJ2-3; v_gene: TRBV11-3
CDR3nt: TGTGCCTGGGGGGGACAGGGAAGGTCACCCCTCCACTTT; CDR3aa: CAWGGQGRSPLHF; d_gene: TRBD1; j_gene: TRBJ1-6; v_gene: TRBV30
CDR3nt: TGTGCCAGCAGTCCCATACCCTTCCGGGGGGATGAGACCCAGTACTTC; CDR3aa: CASSPIPFRGDETQYF; d_gene: TRBD2; j_gene: TRBJ2-5; v_gene: TRBV27
CDR3nt: TGTGCCAGTAGTAGGGGGCCCGCCAGGGCAGAAACTGAAGCTTTCTTT; CDR3aa: CASSRGPARAETEAFF; d_gene: -; j_gene: TRBJ1-1; v_gene: TRBV19
CDR3nt: TGCGCCAGCAGCCTCGACAGGGTGCGGACTGAAGCTTTCTTT; CDR3aa: CASSLDRVRTEAFF; d_gene: TRBD1; j_gene: TRBJ1-1; v_gene: TRBV5-1